These T cell receptor beta chains were read from a single sample in a study of T cells in Graves' hyperthyroidism and ophthalmopathy. MiXCR, applied by TCRdb to the multiplex PCR reads, yields one record per CDR3 protein. The table lists 350,000 to 400,000 distinct CDR3 sequences, just under 15% of them singletons, with roughly 33% in the top ten. Sequenced material: blood. The receptors shown here come from a woman aged 25 to 39 with Graves' hyperthyroidism. CDR3s include the opening cysteine and the closing phenylalanine or tryptophan. A D gene is named only where the DNA matches it firmly. Clone size is stated in some rows and not others, as once, few, many or a class when expanded.

>NA|TRBV18|TRBJ2-7|many
TGTGCCAGCTCAGGAGCGGCACGAGAAAACGAGCAGTACTTC
CASSGAARENEQYF
>TRBD2|TRBV30|TRBJ2-1|many
TGTGCCTGGAGTGTAGCGGGAGGCAGAGATGAGCAGTTCTTC
CAWSVAGGRDEQFF
>TRBD1|TRBV12-3/TRBV12-4|TRBJ2-7|many
TGTGCCAGCAGGTTAGGACAGGGGTCCTACGAGCAGTACTTC
CASRLGQGSYEQYF
>TRBD1|TRBV20-1|TRBJ2-6|NA
TGCAGTGCTAGAGTGGACAGGGTCACCCGCTCTGGGGCCAACGTCCTGACTTTC
CSARVDRVTRSGANVLTF
>NA|TRBV6-5|TRBJ2-5|many
TGTGCCAGCAGTTACCGGCAGGGTTTGTCGGGAGAGACCCAGTACTTC
CASSYRQGLSGETQYF
>NA|TRBV25-1|TRBJ1-3|NA
TGTGCCAGCAGTGAATATCTGGGGGCAAACACCATATATTTT
CASSEYLGANTIYF
>NA|TRBV9|TRBJ2-1|few
TGTGCCAGCAGCGTAGAGGCGGGGCCCTACAATGAGCAGTTCTTC
CASSVEAGPYNEQFF
>NA|TRBV27|TRBJ2-2|few
TGTGCCAGCAGTTTAGAACCGGCAGTGACGAACACCGGGGAGCTGTTTTTT
CASSLEPAVTNTGELFF
>NA|TRBV4-1|TRBJ1-6|NA
TGCGCCAGCAGCCGGGGGATTGGGTCCTATAATTCACCCCTCCACTTT
CASSRGIGSYNSPLHF
>NA|TRBV9|TRBJ2-7|few
TGTGCCAGCAGCCCAGACAGAACTAGCTCCTACGAGCAGTACTTC
CASSPDRTSSYEQYF
>TRBD2|TRBV7-9|TRBJ2-1|many
TGTGCCAGCAGCAGGGTTAGCGGGAGCCCCCCTGAGCAGTTCTTC
CASSRVSGSPPEQFF
>TRBD1|TRBV9|TRBJ1-1|NA
TGTGCCAGCAGCGTAGAGACAGGGGGTTTTACTGAAGCTTTCTTT
CASSVETGGFTEAFF
>NA|TRBV28|TRBJ2-7|few
TGTGCCAGCGGCCTTGGCGGGACAGCTTCCTACGAGCAGTACTTC
CASGLGGTASYEQYF
>NA|TRBV10-3|TRBJ2-1|once
TGTGCCATCAGTGGAAACAGGGTTCGGTACAATGAGCAGTTCTTC
CAISGNRVRYNEQFF
>TRBD1|TRBV15|TRBJ2-1|once
TGTGCCACCAGCAGGGGACAGGGAGGCGGTGAGCAGTTCTTC
CATSRGQGGGEQFF